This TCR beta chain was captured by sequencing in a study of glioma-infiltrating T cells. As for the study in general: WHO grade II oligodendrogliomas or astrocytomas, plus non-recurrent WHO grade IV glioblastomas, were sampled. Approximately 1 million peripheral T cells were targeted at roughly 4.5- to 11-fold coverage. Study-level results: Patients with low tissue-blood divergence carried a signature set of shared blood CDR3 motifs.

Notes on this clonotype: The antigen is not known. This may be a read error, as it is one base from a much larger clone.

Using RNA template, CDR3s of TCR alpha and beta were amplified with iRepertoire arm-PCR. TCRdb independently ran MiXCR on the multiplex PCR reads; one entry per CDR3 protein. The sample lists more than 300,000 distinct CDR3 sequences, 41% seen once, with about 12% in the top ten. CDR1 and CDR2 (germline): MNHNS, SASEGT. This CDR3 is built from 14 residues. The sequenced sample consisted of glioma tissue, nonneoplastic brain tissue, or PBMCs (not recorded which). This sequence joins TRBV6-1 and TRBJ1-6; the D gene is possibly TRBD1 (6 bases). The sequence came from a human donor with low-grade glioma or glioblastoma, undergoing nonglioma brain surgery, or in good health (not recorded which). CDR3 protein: CASRPGHGNSRLHF. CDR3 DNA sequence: TGTGCCAGCAGACCGGGACACGGGAATTCACGCCTCCACTTT.